The clone carrying this T cell receptor (beta chain) was counted at least ten times. This specimen belongs to a study of response to subunit inactivated influenza vaccine. MiXCR, applied by TCRdb to the RT-PCR reads, yields one record per CDR3 protein. The repertoire holds around 570,000 distinct CDR3 sequences, with less than 10% as singletons. Trimming removed 6 bases from V and 3 bases from J; junction bases left unmatched: 13. The CDR3 is 16 residues long. The receptor was derived from a man aged 45 to 75 who received an inactivated influenza vaccine. This chain connects TRBV12-3 or TRBV12-4 to TRBJ1-1; TRBD1 matches 7 bases. This specimen was PBMCs from blood, taken 23 to 25 months after vaccination. CDR3 protein: CASSPNKGQGDTEAFF. Written as DNA, the CDR3 is TGTGCCAGCAGCCCTAATAAGGGGCAGGGGGACACTGAAGCTTTCTTT.